This is a list of T cell receptor beta chains from one sample in a study of shared clonotypes between healthy human individuals. TCRdb's table, derived via immunoSEQ multiplex PCR, lists solely in-frame clones and lacks some. The repertoire consists of some 2,400,000 clones, with approximately 94% occurring once and the leading ten covering roughly 0.13%. The sequencing sample was made of naive CD4+ T cells sorted from blood. The source is a young man in good health. CDR3s include the opening cysteine and the closing phenylalanine or tryptophan. The D gene is left open where the match is weak. Expanded clones get a size class; other rows say once, few or many, or leave the size out.

J,size,D,V,CDR3,DNA
TRBJ2-3,.,TRBD1,TRBV5-1,CASRPGTGVTDTQYF,TGCGCCAGCAGACCCGGGACAGGAGTTACAGATACGCAGTATTTT
TRBJ1-2,.,TRBD1,TRBV7-9,CASSLADRESYGYTF,TGTGCCAGCAGCTTAGCGGACAGGGAAAGCTATGGCTACACCTTC
TRBJ2-7,once,.,TRBV7-2,CASSTRTVPPYEQYF,TGTGCCAGCAGCACCAGGACAGTGCCGCCCTACGAGCAGTACTTC
TRBJ2-3,.,.,TRBV2,CASVSGQRMDTQYF,TGTGCCAGCGTGTCGGGTCAGAGAATGGATACGCAGTATTTT
TRBJ2-7,.,.,TRBV7-2,CASSLAGTSAYEQYF,TGTGCCAGCAGCTTGGCCGGGACGTCGGCCTACGAGCAGTACTTC
TRBJ2-7,.,TRBD1,TRBV18,CASSTTGTYEQYF,TGTGCCAGCTCTACGACAGGGACCTACGAGCAGTACTTC
TRBJ2-7,.,.,TRBV2,CASSAGELPYEQYF,TGTGCCAGCAGTGCCGGGGAGTTGCCGTACGAGCAGTACTTC
TRBJ1-2,.,TRBD1,TRBV19,CASSGNTGGYGYTF,TGTGCCAGTAGCGGGAATACAGGGGGCTATGGCTACACCTTC
TRBJ2-5,once,TRBD2,TRBV30,CAWSVSRTGGETQYF,TGTGCCTGGAGTGTATCCCGTACGGGGGGGGAGACCCAGTACTTC
TRBJ2-5,.,TRBD1,TRBV5-1,CASSRNRGPQETQYF,TGCGCCAGCAGTAGGAACAGGGGGCCCCAAGAGACCCAGTACTTC
TRBJ2-2,.,.,TRBV30,CAWGLGQNTGELFF,TGTGCCTGGGGACTCGGACAGAACACCGGGGAGCTGTTTTTT
TRBJ1-5,.,.,TRBV4-2,CASSQEGGGNQPQHF,TGTGCCAGCAGCCAAGAGGGAGGGGGCAATCAGCCCCAGCATTTT
TRBJ2-1,.,TRBD2,TRBV12-5,CASGTGLADYNEQFF,TGTGCTAGTGGTACGGGACTAGCGGACTACAATGAGCAGTTCTTC
TRBJ2-7,.,TRBD2,TRBV19,CASQYASGTDYEQYF,TGTGCCAGCCAGTATGCTAGCGGGACTGACTACGAGCAGTACTTC
TRBJ1-6,.,TRBD1,TRBV2,CASRGQSSYNSPLHF,TGTGCCAGCAGGGGACAGAGCTCCTATAATTCACCCCTCCACTTT
TRBJ2-7,.,.,TRBV28,CASSDELDEQYF,TGTGCCAGCAGCGACGAGTTGGACGAGCAGTACTTC
TRBJ2-5,.,.,TRBV10-2,CASSEMETQYF,TGCGCCAGCAGTGAGATGGAGACCCAGTACTTC
TRBJ1-2,.,TRBD1,TRBV28,CASGRRDRVYGYTF,TGTGCCAGCGGAAGACGGGACAGGGTATATGGCTACACCTTC
TRBJ1-2,.,TRBD1,TRBV5-1,CASSPRGTGENYGYTF,TGCGCCAGCAGCCCACGAGGGACAGGGGAGAACTATGGCTACACCTTC
TRBJ1-3,.,.,TRBV18,CASSPLSVANTIYF,TGTGCCAGCTCACCCTTGTCGGTGGCAAACACCATATATTTT
TRBJ2-7,.,TRBD2,TRBV27,CASSRRGGLGDYEQYF,TGTGCCAGCAGTAGACGAGGAGGACTAGGAGATTACGAGCAGTACTTC
TRBJ2-7,.,.,TRBV4-1,CASSQVTTEVVGEQYF,TGCGCCAGCAGCCAAGTGACGACGGAGGTGGTGGGTGAGCAGTACTTC
TRBJ2-3,.,.,TRBV5-4,CASSLGDTQYF,TGTGCCAGCAGCCTCGGGGATACGCAGTATTTT
TRBJ1-4,.,.,TRBV6-7,CASSYAVATNEKLFF,TGTGCCAGCAGTTACGCTGTTGCAACTAATGAAAAACTGTTTTTT
TRBJ2-1,once,.,TRBV7-9,CASSLETGNAYNEQFF,TGTGCCAGCAGCTTGGAGACAGGCAATGCCTACAATGAGCAGTTCTTC
TRBJ1-1,few,.,TRBV7-9,CASSSIGQAEAFF,TGTGCCAGCAGCTCTATAGGTCAGGCTGAAGCTTTCTTT
TRBJ2-3,.,.,TRBV20-1,CSALWGTQYF,TGCAGTGCCCTGTGGGGTACGCAGTATTTT
TRBJ2-7,once,TRBD1,TRBV5-4,CASSSPGTGPYEQYF,TGTGCCAGCAGCTCCCCCGGGACAGGGCCCTACGAGCAGTACTTC
TRBJ2-1,.,TRBD1,TRBV6-1,CASSEAGTGVGGQFF,TGTGCCAGCAGTGAAGCCGGGACAGGGGTGGGAGGGCAGTTCTTC
TRBJ1-1,.,.,TRBV30,CAWRLGVSEAFF,TGTGCCTGGAGACTCGGGGTTTCTGAAGCTTTCTTT
TRBJ2-1,.,TRBD2,TRBV9,CASSYTTGLAGYNEQFF,TGTGCCAGCAGCTATACCACGGGACTAGCGGGATACAATGAGCAGTTCTTC
TRBJ2-2,.,TRBD2,TRBV5-1,CASSKRDGTGELFF,TGCGCCAGCAGCAAGCGGGACGGCACCGGGGAGCTGTTTTTT
TRBJ1-6,.,TRBD1,TRBV5-1,CASSLDGQGLSPLHF,TGCGCCAGCAGCTTGGACGGACAGGGGCTTTCACCCCTCCACTTT
TRBJ1-3,.,.,TRBV9,CASSVDSWSGNTIYF,TGTGCCAGCAGCGTAGACTCGTGGTCTGGAAACACCATATATTTT
TRBJ2-7,.,.,TRBV6-1,CASKVEDEQYF,TGTGCCAGCAAGGTCGAGGACGAGCAGTACTTC
TRBJ1-2,.,.,TRBV4-1,CASSQMSQGPPGYTF,TGCGCCAGCAGCCAAATGTCGCAGGGGCCGCCGGGCTACACCTTC